Below, 29 T cell receptor beta chains from the same sample are listed, as sequenced in a study of blood T cell repertoires in COVID-19. Method: immunoSEQ multiplex PCR; TCRdb's copy keeps in-frame clones and lacks some. This sample has over 200,000 clones; roughly 80% occur once, and the top ten carry around 18%. Sample: peripheral blood. Receptors originate from a woman of 80 years or more with active or convalescent COVID-19.

This chain uses TRBV28 with TRBJ2-3; 11 bases align to TRBD1. This CDR3 is built from 15 residues. Germline CDR1 reads MDHEN; CDR2 reads SYDVKM. V was clipped by 3 bases and J by 6 bases; unmatched bases: 5. The DNA of the CDR3 is TGTGCCAGCAGTTTTCCGGACAGGGGGCAGGATACGCAGTATTTT. It translates to CASSFPDRGQDTQYF.

V is TRBV10-3 and J is TRBJ1-2; 7 bases are a match to TRBD1. CDR1 and CDR2 (germline): ENHRY, SYGVKD. The CDR3 length is 14 residues. J gave up 2 bases and V 5 bases, and 5 bases lay outside the gene matches. CDR3 bases: TGTGCCATCAGTATGGGACAGAAAAACTATGGCTACACCTTC. Encoded protein: CAISMGQKNYGYTF.

This clone was seen a few times. The chain links TRBV15 to TRBJ2-1; 9 bases align to TRBD1. Germline loops: CDR1 LNHNV, CDR2 YYDKDF (reference sequence). This CDR3 contains 15 residues. V gave up 5 bases and J gave up 6 bases; unmatched junction bases: 8. The DNA for the CDR3 is TGTGCCACCAGCCTGGACAGGGGAAGGAGCAATGAGCAGTTCTTC. It specifies CATSLDRGRSNEQFF.

The V gene is TRBV18, the J gene TRBJ2-3, with 9 nucleotides matching TRBD1. The V gene's germline CDR1 is KGHSH and CDR2 LQKENI. The CDR3 totals 17 residues. V lost 0 bases to trimming and J lost 2 bases; unmatched junction nucleotides: 6. In DNA, the CDR3 is TGTGCCAGCTCACCACCGAACAGGGGGCCCAACACAGATACGCAGTATTTT. Its translation: CASSPPNRGPNTDTQYF.

This chain joins TRBV3-1 (or the pseudogene TRBV3-2) and TRBJ1-4, with TRBD1 as a possible D gene (6 bases). V lost 4 bases and J 8 bases, leaving 17 bases between the germline ends. The CDR3 is made up of 15 amino acids. Per the germline V gene, CDR1 is LGHDT and CDR2 is YNNKEL (reference sequence). CDR3 region: CASSRQLGAREKLFF. CDR3 DNA sequence: TGTGCCAGCAGCCGCCAACTGGGGGCGCGAGAAAAACTGTTTTTT.

The J gene is TRBJ1-5, the V gene TRBV6-5; 7 bases map to TRBD1. The germline V gene has CDR1 MNHEY and CDR2 SVGAGI. J was trimmed by 3 bases and V by 6 bases; bases with no gene match: 8. This CDR3 contains 15 residues. CDR3 in DNA: TGTGCCAGCAGGGGGACAGCTTTTAACAATCAGCCCCAGCATTTT. This sequence encodes CASRGTAFNNQPQHF.

The chain couples TRBV2 to TRBJ1-4; tentative D call: TRBD1 (5 bases). V was trimmed by 8 bases and J by 6 bases, leaving 7 bases between them. The CDR3 loop spans 11 amino acids. Germline V gene data show CDR1 as SNHLY and CDR2 as FYNNEI. CDR3 bases: TGTGCCAGCGGACAAGATGAAAAACTGTTTTTT. The encoded protein is CASGQDEKLFF.

The CDR3, as DNA: TGTGCCAGCAGTTCCGACATATACGAGCAGTACTTC. Translation: CASSSDIYEQYF. The chain recombines TRBV6-2 or TRBV6-3 with TRBJ2-7; D ambiguous. This CDR3 spans 12 amino acids. Germline loops: CDR1 MNHEY, CDR2 SVGEGT. V was shortened by 4 bases and J by 4 bases, with 8 bases between the two germline ends.

This clone was counted once. The V call is TRBV15, the J call TRBJ2-5, with D perhaps matching TRBD1 (5 bases). CDR1 and CDR2 (germline): LNHNV, YYDKDF (reference sequence). V was shortened by 5 bases and J by 5 bases, with 12 bases between the two germline ends. CDR3 length: 13 amino acids. For the CDR3, the DNA is TGTGCCACCAGCCTACGACCAGGGGAGACCCAGTACTTC. Translation: CATSLRPGETQYF. Looking up the rest from reference TRBV15 and TRBJ2-5 gives the full variable domain: DAMVIQNPRYQVTQFGKPVTLSCSQTLNHNVMYWYQQKSSQAPKLLFHYYDKDFNNEADTPDNFQSRRPNTSFCFLDIRSPGLGDTAMYLCATSLRPGETQYFGPGTRLLVL.

The V gene is TRBV27, the J gene TRBJ2-3; D gene ambiguous. This CDR3 has 12 residues. The V gene lost 5 bases and the J gene lost 2 bases, with 5 bases spanning the gap. In germline, CDR1 is MNHEY, CDR2 SMNVEV (reference sequence). Here the CDR3 reads CASSTDTDTQYF. In DNA, the CDR3 is TGTGCCAGCAGTACAGACACAGATACGCAGTATTTT.

This chain joins TRBV2 and TRBJ1-4; 7 nucleotides line up with TRBD1. V was clipped by 4 bases and J by 0 bases; unmatched bases: 5. Germline V gene lookup returns CDR1 SNHLY and CDR2 FYNNEI. The CDR3 totals 16 residues. The CDR3 here is CASSGTGDATNEKLFF. The CDR3 coding sequence is TGTGCCAGCAGTGGAACAGGGGACGCAACTAATGAAAAACTGTTTTTT.

The V gene is TRBV4-2, the J gene TRBJ1-4; possible D gene TRBD1, 5 bases. Germline CDR1 reads LGHNA; CDR2 reads YNFKEQ. The CDR3 consists of 17 residues. V was pared by 6 bases and J by 0 bases, with 17 bases between. CDR3 region: CASRSGGTASTNEKLFF. CDR3 nucleotide sequence: TGTGCCAGCAGGAGCGGGGGAACGGCTTCAACTAATGAAAAACTGTTTTTT.

Comments on this clone: A clone one base away is much larger, so this may be a read error. J is TRBJ2-5 and V is TRBV6-5; TRBD1 might be the D (6 bases). Germline CDR1 reads MNHEY; CDR2 reads SVGAGI. The V and J ends lost 4 bases and 4 bases respectively, with 13 bases between them. The CDR3 contains 14 residues. CDR3 in amino acids: CASSLGQGLETQYF. The CDR3 DNA is TGTGCCAGCAGTTTGGGTCAGGGGCTAGAGACCCAGTACTTC.

This sequence joins TRBV3-1 (or the pseudogene TRBV3-2) and TRBJ2-2, with 8 bases that match TRBD2. The CDR3 covers 16 residues. V lost 2 bases and J lost 7; bases outside the gene matches: 9. In germline, CDR1 is LGHDT, CDR2 YNNKEL (reference sequence). The CDR3 spells CASSQFPGLDNGELFF. The CDR3 DNA reads TGTGCCAGCAGCCAATTCCCGGGACTAGATAACGGGGAGCTGTTTTTT.

This clone appeared a single time. The J gene is TRBJ2-7, the V gene TRBV6-5; D perhaps matches TRBD2 (5 bases). Germline CDR1 MNHEY, CDR2 SVGAGI. The CDR3 loop spans 15 amino acids. V was pared by 5 bases and J by 0 bases, with 14 bases between. CDR3 protein: CASSPRAASSYEQYF. The CDR3 DNA sequence: TGTGCCAGCAGTCCCCGAGCGGCGAGCTCCTACGAGCAGTACTTC.

This chain uses TRBV3-1 (or the pseudogene TRBV3-2) with TRBJ2-3, with a weak D call TRBD2 (6 bases). The CDR3 has 13 residues. Germline loops: CDR1 LGHDT, CDR2 YNNKEL (reference sequence). V was shortened by 4 bases and J by 5 bases, with 10 bases between the two germline ends. The CDR3 loop reads CASSPGTQDTQYF. CDR3 sequence (DNA): TGTGCCAGCAGCCCAGGGACTCAAGATACGCAGTATTTT.

CDR3 DNA: TGTGCCAGCAGTTCAGCGGGAAGACTCACAGATACGCAGTATTTT. This encodes CASSSAGRLTDTQYF. The V and J genes are TRBV11-2 and TRBJ2-3; 7 positions match TRBD2. CDR3 length: 15 amino acids. Germline V gives CDR1 SGHAT, CDR2 FQNNGV. The trim removed 6 bases at V and 2 bases at J, leaving 8 bases unmatched.

The sample holds many counts of this clone. Other nucleotide sequences from this sample produce the same CDR3. J is TRBJ2-7 and V is TRBV24-1; the D is unclear. Deletions cut 5 bases from V and 0 bases from J, with 7 bases between. The CDR3 is made up of 13 amino acids. Germline V lookup: CDR1 KGHDR, CDR2 SFDVKD. CDR3 nucleotide sequence: TGTGCCACCAGTGCGGCAGGCTCCTACGAGCAGTACTTC. Translating gives CATSAAGSYEQYF.

This clone has only one observation. The genes are TRBV2 and TRBJ2-5, with D tentatively TRBD2 (5 bases). The germline V gene has CDR1 SNHLY and CDR2 FYNNEI. With 4 bases removed from V and 5 bases from J, the gap between germline ends came to 14 bases. This CDR3 is 14 amino acids long. CDR3 amino acids: CASSGTLIWETQYF. The CDR3 nucleotides read TGTGCCAGCAGTGGGACTTTAATATGGGAGACCCAGTACTTC.

The sample holds a few counts of this clone. This chain joins TRBV7-8 and TRBJ2-3, with TRBD2 as a possible D gene (7 bases). The CDR3 totals 15 residues. V lost 5 bases to trimming and J lost 6 bases, with 18 bases between them. In germline, CDR1 is SGHVS, CDR2 FQNEAQ. The CDR3 coding sequence is TGTGCCAGCAGCCCTGAGGGGGGGGCCGGCGATACGCAGTATTTT. It translates to CASSPEGGAGDTQYF. The full variable domain, in which reference TRBV7-8 and TRBJ2-3 provide the parts outside the CDR3, is GAGVSQSPRYKVAKRGQDVALRCDPISGHVSLFWYQQALGQGPEFLTYFQNEAQLDKSGLPSDRFFAERPEGSVSTLKIQRTQQEDSAVYLCASSPEGGAGDTQYFGPGTRLTVL.

The V and J genes are TRBV19 and TRBJ1-2, with 11 nucleotides matching TRBD1. The J segment lost 1 base and the V segment lost 5 bases, leaving 6 bases of the junction unmatched. The CDR3 covers 16 residues. Germline-derived CDR1 and CDR2 are LNHDA and SQIVND (reference sequence). The CDR3 DNA reads as TGTGCCAGTAGTGTCCGGACAGGGGGCTTTAACTATGGCTACACCTTC. Amino acids: CASSVRTGGFNYGYTF.

The chain combines TRBV11-2 with TRBJ2-5; unclear D gene. The CDR3 is made up of 15 amino acids. The ends were cut back, 0 bases at V and 5 bases at J, with 13 bases in the middle. From germline, CDR1 is SGHAT and CDR2 FQNNGV. CDR3 DNA sequence: TGTGCCAGCAGCTTAGAACCAATTTCTCGGGAGACCCAGTACTTC. Encoded protein: CASSLEPISRETQYF.

This chain uses TRBV5-4 with TRBJ1-5; TRBD1 might be the D (6 bases). V was shortened by 9 bases and J by 1 base, with 14 bases between the two germline ends. Germline CDR1 is SGHNT and CDR2 is YYREEE (reference sequence). CDR3 size: 14 residues. CDR3 bases: TGTGCCACCACCAGGGGTAACAGCAATCAGCCCCAGCATTTT. This gives the protein CATTRGNSNQPQHF.

This chain uses TRBV12-3 or TRBV12-4 with TRBJ2-7, with D maybe TRBD1 (7 bases). V was cut by 3 bases and J by 7 bases, with 13 bases left in between. This CDR3 comprises 13 residues. The CDR3 here is CASSFRQGGEQYF. In nucleotides, the CDR3 is TGTGCCAGCAGTTTTCGGCAGGGGGGTGAGCAGTACTTC.

This rearrangement joins TRBV4-3 to TRBJ1-2; maybe TRBD1 (6 bases). CDR3 length: 14 amino acids. Trimming pared 4 bases from V and 7 bases from J, leaving 16 bases between. The germline V gene has CDR1 LGHNA and CDR2 YSLEER. This CDR3 reads CASSREGGGLGYTF. Here the CDR3 DNA reads TGCGCCAGCAGCCGAGAAGGGGGGGGGCTTGGCTACACCTTC.

The genes are TRBV6-2 or TRBV6-3 and TRBJ2-5, with D possibly being TRBD1 (5 bases). This CDR3 has 15 residues. Germline V gives CDR1 MNHEY, CDR2 SVGEGT. The V and J ends lost 6 bases and 5 bases respectively, with 19 bases between them. CDR3 bases: TGTGCCAGCAGCCCCGTCGCAGGGCGCCAGGAGACCCAGTACTTC. Its translation is CASSPVAGRQETQYF.

The chain uses TRBV18 and TRBJ1-4; D is uncertain. Trimming cost V 8 bases and J 0 bases, with 16 bases left between them. The V gene's germline CDR1 is KGHSH and CDR2 LQKENI. The CDR3 runs to 16 residues. The CDR3 spells CASTQSAGATNEKLFF. The CDR3, as DNA: TGTGCCAGCACCCAGTCGGCAGGTGCAACTAATGAAAAACTGTTTTTT.

J is TRBJ1-5 and V is TRBV6-2 or TRBV6-3; a possible D gene is TRBD1 (6 bases). The CDR3 spans 14 residues. Trimming stripped 5 bases from V and 3 bases from J, with 11 bases between. CDR1 is MNHEY, CDR2 SVGEGT, per germline. In DNA form, the CDR3 reads TGTGCCAGCAGTGCACAGGGTACCAATCAGCCCCAGCATTTT. Translating it yields CASSAQGTNQPQHF.

The V and J genes are TRBV5-5 and TRBJ1-1; TRBD1 is a possible D gene (5 bases). The length of the CDR3 is 14 residues. V was shortened by 4 bases and J by 2 bases, with 12 bases between the two germline ends. Germline V CDR1 and CDR2: SGHKS, YYEKEE (reference sequence). In DNA form, the CDR3 reads TGTGCCAGCAGCGCAAGACAGCAAAACACTGAAGCTTTCTTT. This codes for CASSARQQNTEAFF.